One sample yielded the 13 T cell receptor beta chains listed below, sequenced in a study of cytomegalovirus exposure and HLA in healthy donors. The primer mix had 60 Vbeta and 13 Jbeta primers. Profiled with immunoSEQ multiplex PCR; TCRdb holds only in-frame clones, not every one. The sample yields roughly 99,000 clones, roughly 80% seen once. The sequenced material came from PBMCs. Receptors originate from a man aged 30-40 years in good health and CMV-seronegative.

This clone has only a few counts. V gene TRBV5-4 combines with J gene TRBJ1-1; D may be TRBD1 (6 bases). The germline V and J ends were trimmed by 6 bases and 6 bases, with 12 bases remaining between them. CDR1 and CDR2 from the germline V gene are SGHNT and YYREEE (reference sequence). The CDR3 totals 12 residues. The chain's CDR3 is CASTSGHAEAFF. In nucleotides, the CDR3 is TGTGCCAGCACCTCGGGACATGCTGAAGCTTTCTTT. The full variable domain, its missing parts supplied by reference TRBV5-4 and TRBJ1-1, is ETGVTQSPTHLIKTRGQQVTLRCSSQSGHNTVSWYQQALGQGPQFIFQYYREEENGRGNFPPRFSGLQFPNYSSELNVNALELDDSALYLCASTSGHAEAFFGQGTRLTVV.

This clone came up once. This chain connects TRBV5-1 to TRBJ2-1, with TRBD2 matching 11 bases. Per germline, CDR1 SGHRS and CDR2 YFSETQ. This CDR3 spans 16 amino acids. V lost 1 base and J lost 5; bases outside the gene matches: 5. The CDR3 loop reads CASSLPGLAANNEQFF. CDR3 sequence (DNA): TGCGCCAGCAGCTTGCCGGGACTAGCGGCCAACAATGAGCAGTTCTTC. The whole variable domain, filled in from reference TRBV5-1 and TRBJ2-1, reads KAGVTQTPRYLIKTRGQQVTLSCSPISGHRSVSWYQQTPGQGLQFLFEYFSETQRNKGNFPGRFSGRQFSNSRSEMNVSTLELGDSALYLCASSLPGLAANNEQFFGPGTRLTVL.

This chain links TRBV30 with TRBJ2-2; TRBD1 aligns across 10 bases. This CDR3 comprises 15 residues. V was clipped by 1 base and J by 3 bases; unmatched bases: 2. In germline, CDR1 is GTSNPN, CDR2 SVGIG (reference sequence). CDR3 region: CAWSEGQGYTGELFF. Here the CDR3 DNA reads TGTGCCTGGAGTGAGGGACAGGGGTACACCGGGGAGCTGTTTTTT.

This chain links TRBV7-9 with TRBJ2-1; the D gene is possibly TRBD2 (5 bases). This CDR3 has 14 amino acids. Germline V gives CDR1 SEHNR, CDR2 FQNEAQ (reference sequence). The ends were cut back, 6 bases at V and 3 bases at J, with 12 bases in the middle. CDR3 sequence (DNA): TGTGCCAGCAGGTCCGACGGGAACTACAATGAGCAGTTCTTC. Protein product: CASRSDGNYNEQFF.

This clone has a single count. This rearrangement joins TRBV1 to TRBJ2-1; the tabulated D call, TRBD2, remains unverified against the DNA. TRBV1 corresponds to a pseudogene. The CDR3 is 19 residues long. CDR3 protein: CTSSLGEGTGLAENNEQFF. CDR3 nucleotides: TGCACCAGCAGCCTTGGGGAGGGAACCGGACTAGCGGAGAACAATGAGCAGTTCTTC.

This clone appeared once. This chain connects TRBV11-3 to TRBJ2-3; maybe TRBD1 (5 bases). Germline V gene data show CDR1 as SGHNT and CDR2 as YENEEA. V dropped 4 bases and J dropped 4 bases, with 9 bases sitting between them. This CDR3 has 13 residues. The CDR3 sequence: CASSSGRADTQYF. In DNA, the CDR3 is TGTGCCAGCAGCTCGGGCAGGGCAGATACGCAGTATTTT.

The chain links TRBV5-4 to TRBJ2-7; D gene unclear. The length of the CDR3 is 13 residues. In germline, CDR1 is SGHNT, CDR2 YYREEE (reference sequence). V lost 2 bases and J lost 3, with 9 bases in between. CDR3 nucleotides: TGTGCCAGCAGCTTCGTAAACGGCTACGAGCAGTACTTC. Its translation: CASSFVNGYEQYF.

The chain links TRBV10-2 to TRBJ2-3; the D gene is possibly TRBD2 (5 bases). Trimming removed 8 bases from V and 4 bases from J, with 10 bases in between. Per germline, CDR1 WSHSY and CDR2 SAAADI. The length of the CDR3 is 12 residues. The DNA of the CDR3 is TGCGCCAGCGCCCGGGGTGCAGATACGCAGTATTTT. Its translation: CASARGADTQYF.

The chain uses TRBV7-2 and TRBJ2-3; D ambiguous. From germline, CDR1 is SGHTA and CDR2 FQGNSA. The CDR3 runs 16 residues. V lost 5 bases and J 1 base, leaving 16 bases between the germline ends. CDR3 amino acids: CASSPNVALRTDTQYF. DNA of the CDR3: TGTGCCAGCAGCCCAAACGTGGCTCTCCGCACAGATACGCAGTATTTT.

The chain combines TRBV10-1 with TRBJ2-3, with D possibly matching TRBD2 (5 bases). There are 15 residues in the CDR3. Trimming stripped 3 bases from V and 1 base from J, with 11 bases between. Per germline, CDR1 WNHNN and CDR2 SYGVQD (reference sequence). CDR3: CASSDPARGTDTQYF. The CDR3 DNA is TGCGCCAGCAGTGATCCGGCGAGGGGCACAGATACGCAGTATTTT.

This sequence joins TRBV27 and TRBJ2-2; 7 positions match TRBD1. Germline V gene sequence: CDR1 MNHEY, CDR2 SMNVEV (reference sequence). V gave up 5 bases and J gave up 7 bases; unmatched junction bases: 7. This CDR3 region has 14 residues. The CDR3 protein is CASSLDRVHGELFF. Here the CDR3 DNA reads TGTGCCAGCAGTCTCGACAGGGTTCACGGGGAGCTGTTTTTT.

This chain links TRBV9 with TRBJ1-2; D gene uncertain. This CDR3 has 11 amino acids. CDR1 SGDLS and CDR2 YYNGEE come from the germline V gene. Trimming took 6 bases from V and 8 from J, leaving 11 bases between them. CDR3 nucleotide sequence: TGTGCCAGCACCGCGGGCCGGGGCTACACCTTC. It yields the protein CASTAGRGYTF.

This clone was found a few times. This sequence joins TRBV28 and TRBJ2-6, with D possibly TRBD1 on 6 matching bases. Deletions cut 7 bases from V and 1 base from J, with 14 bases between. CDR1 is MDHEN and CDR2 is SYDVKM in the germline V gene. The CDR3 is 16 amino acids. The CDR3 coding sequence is TGTGCCAGCATCGGACAGATTATATCTGGGGCCAACGTCCTGACTTTC. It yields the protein CASIGQIISGANVLTF.